These 32 T cell receptor beta chains were sequenced from one sample in a study of blood T cells in healthy people across ages. The second PCR ran 7 to 11 cycles with a sample-barcoded 5' primer and J-beta primers. TCRdb re-derived calls from the 5' RACE reads in MiXCR, one entry per CDR3 protein. Among 650,000 or so distinct CDR3 sequences listed, around 52% were seen once. The sequencing input was blood. These receptors originate from a woman over 75 in good health.

The chain carries TRBV19 and TRBJ1-5; D is unclear. The V gene's germline CDR1 is LNHDA and CDR2 SQIVND (reference sequence). V was pared by 7 bases and J by 0 bases, with 13 bases between. The CDR3 sequence is 15 residues long. The DNA of the CDR3 is TGTGCCAGTATAAAGGAACTCTATAGCAATCAGCCCCAGCATTTT. Protein: CASIKELYSNQPQHF.

This clonotype was observed at least ten times. The chain carries TRBV20-1 and TRBJ2-1; 10 bases map to TRBD2. CDR1 is DFQATT and CDR2 is SNEGSKA in the germline V gene (reference sequence). There are 18 residues in the CDR3. Trimming took 6 bases from V and 7 from J; bases not matched to a gene: 21. CDR3 region: CSANGGSSGRARTNEQFF. CDR3 bases: TGCAGTGCAAATGGCGGATCCAGCGGGAGGGCCCGGACTAATGAGCAGTTCTTC.

The J gene is TRBJ1-4, the V gene TRBV6-5, with D unclear. V was trimmed by 6 bases and J by 8 bases, leaving 16 bases between them. The CDR3 extends over 14 amino acids. CDR1 is MNHEY, CDR2 SVGAGI, per germline. For the CDR3, the DNA is TGTGCCAGCAGCAGAGTTCGGGCAGGCGAAAAACTGTTTTTT. Translating it yields CASSRVRAGEKLFF.

Comments on this clonotype: The junction departs from the called germline gene at one end, perhaps through a read error. The chain recombines TRBV3-1 with TRBJ2-5; TRBD1 aligns across 8 bases. The CDR3 extends over 15 amino acids. Per the germline V gene, CDR1 is LGHDT and CDR2 is YNNKEL (reference sequence). CDR3 in DNA: TGTGCCGGCAGCAAGCCTACAGGGGGCCAAGAGACCCAGTACTTC. Protein: CAGSKPTGGQETQYF.

J is TRBJ2-5 and V is TRBV7-2, with 12 positions matching TRBD2. The closer fit of TRBJ2-7 to the DNA end suggests the J call may be wrong. Germline CDR1 SGHTA, CDR2 FQGNSA. The CDR3 is made up of 16 amino acids. CDR3 protein: CASSPLTSGGTYEQYF. CDR3 DNA: TGTGCCAGCAGCCCGTTGACTAGCGGGGGAACCTACGAGCAGTACTTC.

This sequence joins TRBV5-5 and TRBJ2-7, with 10 nucleotides matching TRBD2. Gene TRBJ2-5 matches the end of the DNA better, so the J call may be wrong. This CDR3 has 18 residues. CDR1 is SGHKS, CDR2 YYEKEE, per germline (reference sequence). This CDR3 reads CASSLGRSGGLAGETQYF. The CDR3 region has the DNA TGTGCCAGCAGCTTGGGTCGTAGCGGGGGGCTAGCCGGGGAGACCCAGTACTTC.

Worth noting for this clonotype: The junction departs from germline at one end; a sequencing error may be responsible. The chain couples TRBV6-6 to TRBJ2-7; 9 bases agree with TRBD2. The CDR3 totals 16 residues. Looked up from germline, CDR1 is MNHNY and CDR2 is SVGAGI (reference sequence). The DNA for the CDR3 is TGTGCCGGCAGTTACGGTAGCGGGAGTTGGTCCTACGAGCAGTACTTC. It is translated as CAGSYGSGSWSYEQYF.

This clonotype was detected once. The V gene is TRBV4-1, the J gene TRBJ2-7, with D possibly being TRBD2 (5 bases). Looked up from germline, CDR1 is MGHRA and CDR2 is YSYEKL. This CDR3 contains 14 residues. V was pared by 2 bases and J by 2 bases, with 10 bases between. CDR3 in amino acids: CASSQRTGAYEQYF. CDR3 DNA: TGCGCCAGCAGCCAACGGACTGGTGCCTACGAGCAGTACTTC.

The sample holds many counts of this clonotype. The CDR3 loop reads CSAKGPGEAFF. CDR3 nucleotide sequence: TGCAGTGCTAAGGGCCCGGGGGAAGCTTTCTTT. The chain has TRBV20-1 and TRBJ1-1; D is unclear. V lost 4 bases, J lost 8 bases, and 11 bases lay in between. Germline CDR1 reads DFQATT; CDR2 reads SNEGSKA (reference sequence). The CDR3 totals 11 residues.

The chain employs TRBV20-1 and TRBJ2-2; no clear D. Germline loops: CDR1 DFQATT, CDR2 SNEGSKA (reference sequence). The germline V and J ends were trimmed by 3 bases and 1 base, with 6 bases remaining between them. The length of the CDR3 is 13 residues. CDR3 DNA sequence: TGCAGTGCTAGCAGGCAGAACACCGGGGAGCTGTTTTTT. This translates into CSASRQNTGELFF.

As regards this clonotype: One end of the junction does not line up with germline, which may come from a read error. The chain uses TRBV4-2 and TRBJ2-2; D is uncertain. Germline CDR1 is LGHNA and CDR2 is YNFKEQ. The length of the CDR3 is 18 residues. CDR3 bases: TGTGCCGGCAGCCAAGTTGGAGCGAGAGGAACGAACACCGGGGAGCTGTTTTTT. It is translated as CAGSQVGARGTNTGELFF.

Comments on this clonotype: Possible read error: a much larger clone is one base away. This rearrangement joins TRBV20-1 to TRBJ2-5; D might be TRBD2 (5 bases). The J call could be wrong; TRBJ2-1 is a better fit for the DNA end. This CDR3 has 16 residues. Germline CDR1 reads DFQATT; CDR2 reads SNEGSKA (reference sequence). The CDR3 reads CSARDWASSSQETQFF. CDR3 DNA: TGCAGTGCTAGAGATTGGGCTAGCAGCTCTCAAGAGACCCAGTTCTTC.

The chain links TRBV28 to TRBJ1-5; 7 nucleotides match TRBD1. The V and J ends lost 7 bases and 8 bases, in that order; junction bases with no gene match: 14. CDR1 is MDHEN, CDR2 SYDVKM, per germline. CDR3 size: 15 residues. CDR3 amino acids: CASTLFRGSWEPQHF. The CDR3 bases are TGTGCCAGCACCTTATTCAGGGGGTCCTGGGAGCCCCAGCATTTT.

The chain is built from TRBV20-1 and TRBJ1-5, with D uncertain. Per the germline V gene, CDR1 is DFQATT and CDR2 is SNEGSKA (reference sequence). The V and J ends lost 3 bases and 2 bases respectively, with 11 bases between them. The CDR3 is 14 residues long. The CDR3 DNA sequence: TGCAGTGCTAGCGGCGGAAGGGGCAATCAGCCCCAGCATTTT. Protein sequence: CSASGGRGNQPQHF.

The chain employs TRBV20-1 and TRBJ2-7; 11 bases align to TRBD2. Germline lookup yields CDR1 DFQATT and CDR2 SNEGSKA (reference sequence). V lost 4 bases to trimming and J lost 0 bases; unmatched junction nucleotides: 5. The CDR3 loop spans 15 amino acids. The CDR3: CSAIPSGGHSYEQYF. In DNA, the CDR3 is TGCAGTGCTATACCTAGCGGGGGGCACTCCTACGAGCAGTACTTC.

The chain links TRBV7-2 to TRBJ2-3; 8 bases agree with TRBD2. The germline CDR1 and CDR2 sequences are SGHTA and FQGNSA. J gave up 0 bases and V 11 bases, and 7 bases lay outside the gene matches. This CDR3 has 14 residues. The CDR3 bases are TGTGCCTCTCAACTAGCGGTGAGCACAGATACGCAGTATTTT. Translating gives CASQLAVSTDTQYF.

The chain is built from TRBV7-6 and TRBJ2-5, with TRBD2 identical over 10 bases. Judging by the DNA end, TRBJ2-7 fits better; the J call may be wrong. This CDR3 region has 17 residues. The germline gives CDR1 SGHVS, CDR2 FNYEAQ. The CDR3 loop is CASSSSTGLAGVHEQYF. The DNA of the CDR3 is TGTGCCAGCAGCTCCTCGACGGGCCTAGCGGGAGTCCACGAGCAGTACTTC.

This clonotype appeared many times. The chain recombines TRBV2 with TRBJ2-1; D not certain. CDR3 size: 12 residues. The V end was cut by 7 bases, the J end by 1 base, with 5 bases between. Germline V gene sequence: CDR1 SNHLY, CDR2 FYNNEI. The CDR3 here is CASTISYNEQFF. For the CDR3, the DNA is TGTGCCAGCACTATTTCCTACAATGAGCAGTTCTTC.

For this clonotype: A much larger clone lies one base from this, so it may be a read error. This chain uses TRBV27 with TRBJ2-3; the match to TRBD2 covers 7 bases. There are 14 residues in the CDR3. CDR1 MNHEY and CDR2 SMNVEV come from the germline V gene (reference sequence). J lost 0 bases, V lost 7 bases, and 4 bases had no gene match. The CDR3 sequence is CASTVGGSTDTQYF. In DNA form, the CDR3 reads TGTGCCAGCACGGTCGGGGGGAGCACAGATACGCAGTATTTT.

The chain employs TRBV11-2 and TRBJ2-3; maybe TRBD1 (5 bases). CDR1 and CDR2 (germline): SGHAT, FQNNGV. V lost 5 bases to trimming and J lost 4 bases, with 13 bases between them. The CDR3 has 14 residues. CDR3 DNA: TGTGCCAGCAGCCACCCCCAGGGCTCAGATACGCAGTATTTT. This codes for CASSHPQGSDTQYF. Filled out from reference TRBV11-2 and TRBJ2-3, the complete variable domain reads EAGVAQSPRYKIIEKRQSVAFWCNPISGHATLYWYQQILGQGPKLLIQFQNNGVVDDSQLPKDRFSAERLKGVDSTLKIQPAKLEDSAVYLCASSHPQGSDTQYFGPGTRLTVL.

Concerning this clonotype itself: This may arise from a read error, as a much more abundant clone is one base away. The rearrangement joins TRBV6-6 to TRBJ2-7; D is ambiguous. This CDR3 contains 12 residues. Germline V lookup: CDR1 MNHNY, CDR2 SVGAGI (reference sequence). The CDR3 loop reads CACSYGGDEQYF. In DNA, the CDR3 is TGTGCCTGCAGTTACGGTGGCGACGAGCAGTACTTC.

In regard to this clonotype: With a much larger clone just one base away, this may be a read error. This CDR3 reads CASSYYRTGGNAEAFF. The DNA for the CDR3 is TGTGCCAGCAGTTACTATAGGACAGGGGGAAACGCTGAAGCTTTCTTT. The chain links TRBV6-6 to TRBJ1-1; 10 bases agree with TRBD1. CDR3 size: 16 residues. Germline lookup yields CDR1 MNHNY and CDR2 SVGAGI (reference sequence). The ends lost 1 base at V and 6 bases at J; junction bases unmatched: 8.

This chain uses TRBV11-1 with TRBJ1-4; TRBD1 matches at 10 bases. With 5 bases clipped from V and 8 bases from J, the junction kept 8 bases outside the gene matches. This CDR3 has 15 residues. Per germline, CDR1 SGHAT and CDR2 FQDESV (reference sequence). Here the CDR3 DNA reads TGTGCCAGCAGCCTCTGGACAGGGGGGAACGAAAAACTGTTTTTT. Translated: CASSLWTGGNEKLFF. Supplemented by reference TRBV11-1 and TRBJ1-4, the full variable domain reads EAEVAQSPRYKITEKSQAVAFWCDPISGHATLYWYRQILGQGPELLVQFQDESVVDDSQLPKDRFSAERLKGVDSTLKIQPAELGDSAMYLCASSLWTGGNEKLFFGSGTQLSVL.

This clonotype was picked up a small number of times. J is TRBJ2-3 and V is TRBV6-5, with D uncertain. The CDR3 extends over 12 amino acids. CDR1 and CDR2 from the germline V gene are MNHEY and SVGAGI. V was shortened by 5 bases and J by 6 bases, with 9 bases between the two germline ends. CDR3 sequence: CASSSQQDTQYF. In nucleotides, the CDR3 is TGTGCCAGCAGTAGTCAGCAGGATACGCAGTATTTT.

Only a few counts were recorded for this clonotype. The genes are TRBV7-2 and TRBJ2-3; 13 positions agree with TRBD2. CDR1 is SGHTA and CDR2 is FQGNSA in the germline V gene. The V segment lost 5 bases and the J segment 1 base; nucleotides outside the gene matches: 9. The CDR3 extends over 18 amino acids. CDR3 bases: TGTGCCAGCAGCGAATGGGGACTAGCGGGGATCGGCACAGATACGCAGTATTTT. The encoded protein is CASSEWGLAGIGTDTQYF.

In this sample, this clonotype turned up many times. This sequence joins TRBV14 and TRBJ2-6, with D unresolved. Trimming removed 4 bases at V and 0 bases at J, with 7 bases between. Germline loops: CDR1 SGHDN, CDR2 FVKESK. The length of the CDR3 is 15 residues. The CDR3 DNA is TGTGCCAGCAGCCGTACCTACTCTGGGGCCAACGTCCTGACTTTC. Its protein is CASSRTYSGANVLTF.

The chain carries TRBV7-9 and TRBJ1-5, with 11 bases that match TRBD1. Germline V lookup: CDR1 SEHNR, CDR2 FQNEAQ (reference sequence). CDR3 length equals 13 residues. The ends lost 11 bases at V and 7 bases at J; junction bases unmatched: 7. The CDR3 sequence: CASGQGEQQPQHF. CDR3 nucleotide sequence: TGTGCCTCGGGACAGGGGGAACAACAGCCCCAGCATTTT.

The chain employs TRBV5-1 and TRBJ2-7; a weak D match, TRBD2 (7 bases). TRBJ2-4 matches the DNA end more closely, so the J call is doubtful. Germline CDR1 reads SGHRS; CDR2 reads YFSETQ. The CDR3 consists of 14 residues. The DNA for the CDR3 is TGCGCCAGCAGCGCCACGGGGGGCGGGAACATTCAGTACTTC. Protein product: CASSATGGGNIQYF.

The chain uses TRBV5-4 and TRBJ2-2; no definite D call. V lost 4 bases and J 3 bases, leaving 10 bases between the germline ends. The CDR3 length is 14 residues. CDR1 is SGHNT, CDR2 YYREEE, per germline (reference sequence). The CDR3 DNA sequence: TGTGCCAGCAGCCACGGACGAGACACCGGGGAGCTGTTTTTT. It translates to CASSHGRDTGELFF.

This clonotype was recorded at least ten times. The chain uses TRBV10-1 and TRBJ2-1, with TRBD1 identical over 9 bases. V lost 0 bases and J lost 9; bases outside the gene matches: 6. Germline V CDR1 and CDR2: WNHNN, SYGVQD (reference sequence). This CDR3 region has 15 residues. The CDR3 DNA follows: TGCGCCAGCAGTGAGTCTGGGACAGGGCCCCGTGAGCAGTTCTTC. It is translated as CASSESGTGPREQFF.

There are many counts of this clonotype. The genes are TRBV7-6 and TRBJ2-3, with TRBD1 matching 7 bases. Germline CDR1 and CDR2: SGHVS and FNYEAQ. Losses at the gene ends were 0 bases for V and 4 bases for J; bases not matched to a gene: 10. The CDR3 runs to 17 residues. The CDR3 reads CASSLATRVQGSDTQYF. CDR3 coding DNA: TGTGCCAGCAGCTTAGCTACAAGAGTACAGGGGTCAGATACGCAGTATTTT.

About this clonotype itself: Germline is not matched at one junction end, which may reflect a read error. The chain couples TRBV2 to TRBJ1-5, with 7 nucleotides matching TRBD1. Germline-derived CDR1 and CDR2 are SNHLY and FYNNEI. The CDR3 sequence is 14 residues long. CDR3 in DNA: TGTACCAGCAGTGGACAGGTCCGGCATCAGCCCCAGCATTTT. Amino acid sequence: CTSSGQVRHQPQHF.